The entry below gives a single TCR beta chain sequence along with its context. Its target is not known. TCRdb re-derived calls from the 5' RACE reads in MiXCR, one entry per CDR3 protein. The table has roughly 240,000 distinct CDR3 sequences, 7.5% seen once. V gave up 1 base and J gave up 2 bases, with 8 bases separating them. The V gene's germline CDR1 is SEHNR and CDR2 FQNEAQ (reference sequence). The CDR3 consists of 14 residues. The data were taken from a study of identical twins. Broader study findings: The authors noted that invariant MAIT and iNKT cells could partly confound zero-insertion analyses.

The same data also went into a second study, on yellow fever vaccine responses in identical twins.

The chain recombines TRBV7-9 with TRBJ2-5; D unresolved. This clonotype was obtained from a woman younger than 35 in good health. Source material: CD8+ T cells sorted from blood. In nucleotides, the CDR3 is TGTGCCAGCAGCTTAGTTAGCATTCAAGAGACCCAGTACTTC. Amino acids: CASSLVSIQETQYF.